Reported below is one T cell receptor (beta chain). Enrolled through a virtual design, the participants were between roughly 18 and 90 years of age and came from around 25 US areas. The authors' processing: Cell counts per sample came from amplifying reference gene primers. Clones were sequenced by immunoSEQ multiplex PCR, and TCRdb holds only the in-frame ones, with some missing. That table is the source of V, J and clone size, and D and trimming were worked out from the DNA. The repertoire has about 300,000 clones, around nine tenths of them found once; the top ten carry 2.5% to 3%. The CDR3 consists of 16 residues. Germline V gene sequence: CDR1 SGHRS, CDR2 YFSETQ. After removal of 0 bases from V and 2 bases from J, the junction contained 3 bases not matched to a gene. This record belongs to a study of blood T cell repertoires in COVID-19.

This chain connects TRBV5-1 to TRBJ2-3; 10 bases match TRBD2. This clonotype originated in a woman aged 50 to 60 who had been exposed to COVID-19. Sequencing was performed on PBMCs or T cells enriched from blood (not recorded which). In DNA, the CDR3 is TGCGCCAGCAGCTTGGGGACTAGCGGCCCCACAGATACGCAGTATTTT. This gives the protein CASSLGTSGPTDTQYF.